The 5 T cell receptor beta chains given below trace back to one sample, sequenced in a study of early T cells in non-severe SARS-CoV-2 infection. MiXCR, run by TCRdb on the 5' RACE reads, gives a single entry per CDR3 protein. The profile shows some 60,000 distinct CDR3 sequences, around 9.9% of them singletons. Material for sequencing was whole blood. Source of these receptors: an adult who was a healthcare worker with PCR-confirmed SARS-CoV-2 infection or an uninfected control (not recorded which).

This clonotype has a count of ten or more. The gene calls are TRBV4-1 and TRBJ2-2; 8 bases are a match to TRBD1. The V gene end was trimmed by 3 bases and the J gene end by 5 bases; junction bases not matched to a gene: 17. The CDR3 contains 19 residues. Germline V gene data show CDR1 as MGHRA and CDR2 as YSYEKL. The CDR3 sequence: CASSHQPGGATWNTGELFF. CDR3 sequence (DNA): TGCGCCAGCAGCCATCAACCAGGGGGCGCGACTTGGAATACCGGGGAGCTGTTTTTT.

This clonotype has at least ten counts. The genes are TRBV7-2 and TRBJ1-2, with TRBD1 identical over 11 bases. This CDR3 region has 14 residues. Germline V lookup: CDR1 SGHTA, CDR2 FQGNSA. J was trimmed by 3 bases and V by 7 bases; bases with no gene match: 4. CDR3 sequence reads: CASTGTGGDYGYTF. CDR3 coding DNA: TGTGCCAGCACCGGGACAGGGGGAGACTATGGCTACACCTTC.

This clonotype was seen more than once but under ten times. This chain uses TRBV7-8 with TRBJ2-5; tentative D call: TRBD2 (5 bases). With 4 bases removed from V and 5 bases from J, the gap between germline ends came to 17 bases. Per the germline V gene, CDR1 is SGHVS and CDR2 is FQNEAQ. There are 15 residues in the CDR3. The CDR3 loop is CASSSLAIPWETQYF. CDR3 in DNA: TGTGCCAGCAGCTCGTTAGCGATCCCGTGGGAGACCCAGTACTTC.

This clonotype has more than one count but fewer than ten. J is TRBJ2-1 and V is TRBV10-1; D perhaps matches TRBD2 (5 bases). The V gene lost 2 bases and the J gene lost 5 bases, with 7 bases spanning the gap. The germline gives CDR1 WNHNN, CDR2 SYGVQD (reference sequence). This CDR3 spans 13 amino acids. The CDR3 loop reads CASSEGLDNEQFF. The DNA of the CDR3 is TGCGCCAGCAGTGAGGGACTCGACAATGAGCAGTTCTTC.

This clonotype has at least ten counts. The chain couples TRBV2 to TRBJ1-6, with D maybe TRBD1 (6 bases). Trimming cost V 2 bases and J 1 base, with 9 bases left between them. This CDR3 region has 16 residues. Per the germline V gene, CDR1 is SNHLY and CDR2 is FYNNEI. The CDR3 region is CASSEWGPSYNSPLHF. The CDR3 DNA reads TGTGCCAGCAGTGAATGGGGGCCGTCCTATAATTCACCCCTCCACTTT.